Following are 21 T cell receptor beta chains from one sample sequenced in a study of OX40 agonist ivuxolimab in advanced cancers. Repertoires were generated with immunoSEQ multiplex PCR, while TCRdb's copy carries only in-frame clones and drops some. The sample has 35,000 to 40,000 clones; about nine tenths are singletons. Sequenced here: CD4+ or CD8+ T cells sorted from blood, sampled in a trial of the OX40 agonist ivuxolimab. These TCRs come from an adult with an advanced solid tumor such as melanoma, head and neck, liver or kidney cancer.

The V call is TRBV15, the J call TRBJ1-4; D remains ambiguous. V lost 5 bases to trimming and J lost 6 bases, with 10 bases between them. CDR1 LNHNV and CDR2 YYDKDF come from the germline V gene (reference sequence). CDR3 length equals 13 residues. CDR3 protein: CATSALNDEKLFF. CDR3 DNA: TGTGCCACCAGCGCCCTCAATGATGAAAAACTGTTTTTT. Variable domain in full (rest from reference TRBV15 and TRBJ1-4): DAMVIQNPRYQVTQFGKPVTLSCSQTLNHNVMYWYQQKSSQAPKLLFHYYDKDFNNEADTPDNFQSRRPNTSFCFLDIRSPGLGDTAMYLCATSALNDEKLFFGSGTQLSVL.

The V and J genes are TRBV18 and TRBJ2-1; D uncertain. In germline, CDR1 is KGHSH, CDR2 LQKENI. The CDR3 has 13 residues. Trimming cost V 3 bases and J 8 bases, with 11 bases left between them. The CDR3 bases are TGTGCCAGCTCACCTGCCTTCGGCGATGAGCAGTTCTTC. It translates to CASSPAFGDEQFF.

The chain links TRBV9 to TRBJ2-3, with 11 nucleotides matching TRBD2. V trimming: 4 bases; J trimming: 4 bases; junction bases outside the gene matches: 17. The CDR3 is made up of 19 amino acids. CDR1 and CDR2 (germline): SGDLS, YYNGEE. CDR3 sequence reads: CASSFWTVPGLAEPDTQYF. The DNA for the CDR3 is TGTGCCAGCAGCTTCTGGACAGTTCCGGGACTAGCGGAACCAGATACGCAGTATTTT.

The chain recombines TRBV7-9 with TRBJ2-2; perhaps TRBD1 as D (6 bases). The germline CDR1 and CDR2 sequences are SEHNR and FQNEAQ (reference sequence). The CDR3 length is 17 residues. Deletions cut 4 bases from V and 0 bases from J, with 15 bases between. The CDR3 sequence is CASSSSWTESNTGELFF. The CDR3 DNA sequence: TGTGCCAGCAGCTCCTCCTGGACAGAATCGAACACCGGGGAGCTGTTTTTT.

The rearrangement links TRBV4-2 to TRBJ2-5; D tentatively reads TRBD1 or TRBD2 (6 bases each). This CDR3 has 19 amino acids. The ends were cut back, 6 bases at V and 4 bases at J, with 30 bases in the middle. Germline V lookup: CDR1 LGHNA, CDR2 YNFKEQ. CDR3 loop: CASSDQRGASGWVSETQYF. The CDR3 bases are TGTGCCAGCAGTGATCAGAGGGGGGCATCAGGATGGGTTTCAGAGACCCAGTACTTC.

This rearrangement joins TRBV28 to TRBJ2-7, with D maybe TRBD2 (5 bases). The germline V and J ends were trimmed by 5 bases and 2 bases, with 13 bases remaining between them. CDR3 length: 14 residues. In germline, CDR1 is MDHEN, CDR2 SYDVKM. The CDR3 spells CASSLGETTYEQYF. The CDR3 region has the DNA TGTGCCAGCAGTCTGGGCGAGACTACCTACGAGCAGTACTTC.

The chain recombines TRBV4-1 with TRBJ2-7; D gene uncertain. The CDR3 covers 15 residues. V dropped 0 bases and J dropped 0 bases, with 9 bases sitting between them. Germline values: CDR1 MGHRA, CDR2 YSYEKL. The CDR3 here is CASSQESALSYEQYF. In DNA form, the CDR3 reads TGCGCCAGCAGCCAAGAGTCGGCGCTCTCCTACGAGCAGTACTTC.

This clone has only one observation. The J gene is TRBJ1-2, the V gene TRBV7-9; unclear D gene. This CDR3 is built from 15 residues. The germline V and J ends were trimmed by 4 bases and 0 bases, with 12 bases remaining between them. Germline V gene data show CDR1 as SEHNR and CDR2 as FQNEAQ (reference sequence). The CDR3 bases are TGTGCCAGCAGCTCGCAGGTTACCCCTAACTATGGCTACACCTTC. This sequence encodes CASSSQVTPNYGYTF.

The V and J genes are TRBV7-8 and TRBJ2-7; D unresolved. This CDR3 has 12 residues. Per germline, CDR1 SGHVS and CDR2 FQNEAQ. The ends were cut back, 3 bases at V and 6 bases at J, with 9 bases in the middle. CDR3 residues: CASSFSGPEQYF. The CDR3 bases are TGTGCCAGCAGCTTTTCCGGACCCGAGCAGTACTTC.

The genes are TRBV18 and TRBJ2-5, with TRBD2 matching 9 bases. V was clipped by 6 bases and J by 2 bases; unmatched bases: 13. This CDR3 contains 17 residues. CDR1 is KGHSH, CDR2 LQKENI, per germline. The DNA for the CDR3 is TGTGCCAGCTCTCTCCCGGGTAGCGGGGGCCTACAAGAGACCCAGTACTTC. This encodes CASSLPGSGGLQETQYF. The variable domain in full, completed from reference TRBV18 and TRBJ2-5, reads NAGVMQNPRHLVRRRGQEARLRCSPMKGHSHVYWYRQLPEEGLKFMVYLQKENIIDESGMPKERFSAEFPKEGPSILRIQQVVRGDSAAYFCASSLPGSGGLQETQYFGPGTRLLVL.

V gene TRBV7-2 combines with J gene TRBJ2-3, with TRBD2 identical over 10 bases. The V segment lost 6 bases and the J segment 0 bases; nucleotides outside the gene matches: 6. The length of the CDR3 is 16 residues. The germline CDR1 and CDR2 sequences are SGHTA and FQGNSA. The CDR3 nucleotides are TGTGCCAGCAGGGCGACTAGCGGGCTTAGCACAGATACGCAGTATTTT. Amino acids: CASRATSGLSTDTQYF.

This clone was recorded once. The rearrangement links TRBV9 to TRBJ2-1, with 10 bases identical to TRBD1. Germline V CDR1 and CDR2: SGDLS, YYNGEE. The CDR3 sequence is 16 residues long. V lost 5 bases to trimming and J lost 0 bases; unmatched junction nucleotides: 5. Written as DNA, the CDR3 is TGTGCCAGCAGTGGCGGGACAGGGGCCTCCTACAATGAGCAGTTCTTC. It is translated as CASSGGTGASYNEQFF.

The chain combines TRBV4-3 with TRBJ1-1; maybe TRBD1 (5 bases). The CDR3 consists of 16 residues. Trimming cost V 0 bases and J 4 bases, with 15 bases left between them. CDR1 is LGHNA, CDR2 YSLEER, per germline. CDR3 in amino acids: CASSQDGAGLTTEAFF. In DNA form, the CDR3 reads TGCGCCAGCAGCCAAGATGGCGCAGGGCTGACCACTGAAGCTTTCTTT.

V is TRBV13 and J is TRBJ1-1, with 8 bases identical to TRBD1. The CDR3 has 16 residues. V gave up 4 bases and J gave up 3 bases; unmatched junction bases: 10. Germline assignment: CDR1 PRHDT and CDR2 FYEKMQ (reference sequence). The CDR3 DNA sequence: TGTGCCAGCAGCTCCCCCCGACAGGGGCCGCACACTGAAGCTTTCTTT. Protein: CASSSPRQGPHTEAFF.

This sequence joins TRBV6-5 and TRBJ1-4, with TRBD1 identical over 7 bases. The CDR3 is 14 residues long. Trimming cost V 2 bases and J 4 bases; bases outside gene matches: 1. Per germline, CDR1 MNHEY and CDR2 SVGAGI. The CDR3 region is CASSYDRVNEKLFF. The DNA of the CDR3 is TGTGCCAGCAGTTACGACAGGGTTAATGAAAAACTGTTTTTT.

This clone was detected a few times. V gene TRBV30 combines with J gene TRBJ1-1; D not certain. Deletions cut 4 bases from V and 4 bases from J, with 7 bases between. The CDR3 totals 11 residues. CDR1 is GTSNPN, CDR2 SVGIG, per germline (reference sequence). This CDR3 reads CAWKRVTEAFF. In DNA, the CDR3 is TGTGCCTGGAAACGGGTCACTGAAGCTTTCTTT.

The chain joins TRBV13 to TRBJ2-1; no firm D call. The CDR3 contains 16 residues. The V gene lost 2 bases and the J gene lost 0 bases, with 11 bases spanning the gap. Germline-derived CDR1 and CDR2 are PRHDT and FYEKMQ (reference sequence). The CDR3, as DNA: TGTGCCAGCAGCTTATCTGCGAGAAGCTCCTACAATGAGCAGTTCTTC. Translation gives CASSLSARSSYNEQFF.

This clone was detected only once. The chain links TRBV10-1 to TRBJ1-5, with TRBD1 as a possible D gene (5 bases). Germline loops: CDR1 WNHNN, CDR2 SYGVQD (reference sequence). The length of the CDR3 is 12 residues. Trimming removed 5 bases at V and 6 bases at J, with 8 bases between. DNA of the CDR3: TGCGCCAGCAGTCGGGGGACTCAGCCCCAGCATTTT. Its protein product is CASSRGTQPQHF.

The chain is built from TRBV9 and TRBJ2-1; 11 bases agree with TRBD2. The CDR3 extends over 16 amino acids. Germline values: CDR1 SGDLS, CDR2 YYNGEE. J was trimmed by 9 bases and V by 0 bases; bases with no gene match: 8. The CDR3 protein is CASSVALSGGAGEQFF. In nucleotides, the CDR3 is TGTGCCAGCAGCGTAGCTCTTAGCGGGGGGGCCGGTGAGCAGTTCTTC.

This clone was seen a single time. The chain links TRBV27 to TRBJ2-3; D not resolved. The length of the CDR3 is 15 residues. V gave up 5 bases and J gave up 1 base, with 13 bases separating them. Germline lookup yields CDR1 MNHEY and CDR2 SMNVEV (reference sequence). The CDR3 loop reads CASSPVGTRTDTQYF. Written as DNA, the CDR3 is TGTGCCAGCAGTCCTGTGGGCACCCGCACAGATACGCAGTATTTT.

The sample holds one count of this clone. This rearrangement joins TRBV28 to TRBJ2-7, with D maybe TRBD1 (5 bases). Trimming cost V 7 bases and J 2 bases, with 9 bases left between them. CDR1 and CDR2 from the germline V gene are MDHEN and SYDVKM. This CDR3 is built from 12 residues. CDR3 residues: CASKGYTYEQYF. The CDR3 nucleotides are TGTGCCAGCAAGGGGTACACCTACGAGCAGTACTTC.